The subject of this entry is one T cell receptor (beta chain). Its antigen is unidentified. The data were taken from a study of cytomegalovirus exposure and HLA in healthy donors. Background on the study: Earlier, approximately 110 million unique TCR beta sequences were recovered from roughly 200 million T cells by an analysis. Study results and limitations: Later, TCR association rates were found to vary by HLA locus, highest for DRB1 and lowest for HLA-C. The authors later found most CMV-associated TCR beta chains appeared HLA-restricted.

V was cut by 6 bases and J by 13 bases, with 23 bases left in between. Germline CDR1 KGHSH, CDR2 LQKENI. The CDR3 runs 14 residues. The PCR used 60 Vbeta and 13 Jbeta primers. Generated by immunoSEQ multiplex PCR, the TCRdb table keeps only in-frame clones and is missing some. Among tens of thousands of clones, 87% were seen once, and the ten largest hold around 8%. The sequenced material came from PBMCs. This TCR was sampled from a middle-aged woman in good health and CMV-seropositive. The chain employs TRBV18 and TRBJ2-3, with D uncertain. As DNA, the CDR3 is TGTGCCAGCTCGCCATCTAACCCAAGCGATGAGGAGTATTTT. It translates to CASSPSNPSDEEYF.